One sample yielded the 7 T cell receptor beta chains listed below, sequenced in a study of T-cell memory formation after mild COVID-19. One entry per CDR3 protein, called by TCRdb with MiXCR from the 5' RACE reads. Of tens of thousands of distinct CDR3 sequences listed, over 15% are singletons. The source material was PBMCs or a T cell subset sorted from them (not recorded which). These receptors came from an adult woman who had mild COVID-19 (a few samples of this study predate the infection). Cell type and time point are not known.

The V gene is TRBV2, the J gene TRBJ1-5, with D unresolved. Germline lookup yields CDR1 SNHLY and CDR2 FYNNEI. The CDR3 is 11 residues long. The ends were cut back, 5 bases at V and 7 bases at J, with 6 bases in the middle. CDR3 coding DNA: TGTGCCAGCAGTACGGGGCAGCCCCAGCATTTT. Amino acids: CASSTGQPQHF.

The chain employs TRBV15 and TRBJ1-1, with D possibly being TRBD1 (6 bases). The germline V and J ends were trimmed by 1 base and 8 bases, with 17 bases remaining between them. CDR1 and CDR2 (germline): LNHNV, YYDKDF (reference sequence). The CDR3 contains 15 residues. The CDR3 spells CATSRVGRGLLEAFF. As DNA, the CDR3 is TGTGCCACCAGCAGAGTCGGCAGGGGCCTCTTAGAAGCTTTCTTT.

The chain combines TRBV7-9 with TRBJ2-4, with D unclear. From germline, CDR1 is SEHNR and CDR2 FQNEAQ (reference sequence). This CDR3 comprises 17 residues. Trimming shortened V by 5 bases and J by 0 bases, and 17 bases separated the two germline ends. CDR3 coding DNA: TGTGCCAGCAGCACCTCAACAGAGTTCCTAGCCAAAAACATTCAGTACTTC. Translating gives CASSTSTEFLAKNIQYF.

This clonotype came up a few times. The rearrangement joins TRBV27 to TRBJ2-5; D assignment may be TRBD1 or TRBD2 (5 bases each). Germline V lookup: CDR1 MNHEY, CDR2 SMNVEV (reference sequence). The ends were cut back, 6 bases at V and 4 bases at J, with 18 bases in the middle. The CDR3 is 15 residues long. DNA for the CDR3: TGTGCCAGCAGAGCTATCTTTGGTGGGGGAGAGACCCAGTACTTC. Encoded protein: CASRAIFGGGETQYF.

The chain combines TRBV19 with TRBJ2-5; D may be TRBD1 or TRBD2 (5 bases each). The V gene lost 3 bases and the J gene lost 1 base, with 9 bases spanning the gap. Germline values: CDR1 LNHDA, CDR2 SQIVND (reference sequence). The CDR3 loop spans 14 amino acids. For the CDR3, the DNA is TGTGCCAGTAGTATTATCGGGGCCCAAGAGACCCAGTACTTC. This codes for CASSIIGAQETQYF.

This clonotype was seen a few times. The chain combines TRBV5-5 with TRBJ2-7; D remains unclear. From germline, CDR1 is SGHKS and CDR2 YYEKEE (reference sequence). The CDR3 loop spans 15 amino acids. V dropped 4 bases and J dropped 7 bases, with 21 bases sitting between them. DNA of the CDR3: TGTGCCAGCAGCCCAAGGTTAAATTTTACTCCGGAGCAGTACTTC. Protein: CASSPRLNFTPEQYF.

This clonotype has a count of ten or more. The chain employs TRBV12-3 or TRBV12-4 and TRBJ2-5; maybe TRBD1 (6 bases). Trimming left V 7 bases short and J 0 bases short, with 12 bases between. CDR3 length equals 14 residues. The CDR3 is CASTDDRNQETQYF. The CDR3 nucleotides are TGTGCCAGCACCGACGACAGGAACCAAGAGACCCAGTACTTC.